The 19 T cell receptor beta chains below were found in one sample sequenced in a study of cytomegalovirus exposure and HLA in healthy donors. PCR used 60 Vbeta primers and 13 Jbeta primers. The data were produced by immunoSEQ multiplex PCR, yet TCRdb's version contains in-frame clones alone and is incomplete. Of 150,000 to 180,000 clones in the sample, 60% to 85% were seen once. Sequencing was carried out using PBMCs. The receptor source for this set is a middle-aged woman in good health and CMV-seronegative.

This sequence joins TRBV2 and TRBJ2-3; 9 bases map to TRBD2. This CDR3 has 14 amino acids. The germline CDR1 and CDR2 sequences are SNHLY and FYNNEI. The V segment lost 7 bases and the J segment 2 bases; nucleotides outside the gene matches: 4. As DNA, the CDR3 is TGTGCCAGCACATTAGCGGGGGTCACAGATACGCAGTATTTT. This translates into CASTLAGVTDTQYF.

The chain employs TRBV4-2 and TRBJ2-5; TRBD2 agrees at 12 bases. V lost 6 bases and J lost 3; bases outside the gene matches: 5. The germline V gene has CDR1 LGHNA and CDR2 YNFKEQ. The CDR3 covers 15 residues. The CDR3 sequence: CASSLAGGPEETQYF. The CDR3 DNA is TGTGCCAGCAGTCTAGCGGGGGGGCCGGAAGAGACCCAGTACTTC.

The chain uses TRBV14 and TRBJ1-1, with 7 bases fitting TRBD1. V shed 10 bases and J 1 base; nucleotides not matched to a gene: 6. The CDR3 consists of 13 residues. Germline CDR1 is SGHDN and CDR2 is FVKESK. CDR3 loop: CATTGVGNTEAFF. Here the CDR3 DNA reads TGTGCCACCACAGGGGTGGGGAACACTGAAGCTTTCTTT.

This clone was detected only once. CDR3 loop: CASSTAAGTGHNQPQHF. The DNA for the CDR3 is TGTGCCAGCTCGACGGCGGCCGGGACAGGGCACAATCAGCCCCAGCATTTT. The gene calls are TRBV18 and TRBJ1-5; 9 nucleotides match TRBD1. Germline V CDR1 and CDR2: KGHSH, LQKENI. V lost 6 bases, J lost 3 bases, and 12 bases stayed unmatched. CDR3 size: 17 residues.

J is TRBJ2-5 and V is TRBV7-2, with D maybe TRBD2 (5 bases). Germline CDR1 and CDR2: SGHTA and FQGNSA. The V end was cut by 5 bases, the J end by 10 bases, with 14 bases between. This CDR3 has 12 amino acids. The CDR3, as DNA: TGTGCCAGCAGCCCCCGGGTCGGGGACCAGTACTTC. Translated, it gives CASSPRVGDQYF.

This chain connects TRBV13 to TRBJ2-7; D remains ambiguous. The CDR3 loop spans 12 amino acids. Germline V lookup: CDR1 PRHDT, CDR2 FYEKMQ (reference sequence). V was trimmed by 1 base and J by 4 bases, leaving 5 bases between them. DNA for the CDR3: TGTGCCAGCAGCTTAGTATCGTACGAGCAGTACTTC. Translated, it gives CASSLVSYEQYF.

The rearrangement links TRBV28 to TRBJ1-2; possible D gene TRBD1, 5 bases. From germline, CDR1 is MDHEN and CDR2 SYDVKM. The CDR3 extends over 16 amino acids. Trimming took 7 bases from V and 0 from J, leaving 18 bases between them. CDR3 sequence: CASTPGYGEANYGYTF. The CDR3 DNA is TGTGCCAGCACTCCAGGGTATGGGGAAGCTAACTATGGCTACACCTTC.

The chain uses TRBV11-3 and TRBJ2-1; D gene uncertain. Germline CDR1 and CDR2: SGHNT and YENEEA. The CDR3 is 15 residues long. V shed 2 bases and J shed 4 bases, with 12 bases lying between them. CDR3 region: CASSLNGFGYNEQFF. The CDR3 DNA is TGTGCCAGCAGCTTAAACGGGTTTGGGTACAATGAGCAGTTCTTC. Using reference TRBV11-3 and TRBJ2-1 for the parts outside the CDR3, the full variable domain is EAGVVQSPRYKIIEKKQPVAFWCNPISGHNTLYWYLQNLGQGPELLIRYENEEAVDDSQLPKDRFSAERLKGVDSTLKIQPAELGDSAVYLCASSLNGFGYNEQFFGPGTRLTVL.

The V call is TRBV10-3, the J call TRBJ2-7; 10 bases map to TRBD2. The CDR3 consists of 14 residues. Germline CDR1 ENHRY, CDR2 SYGVKD. With V trimmed by 10 bases and J by 2 bases, 8 bases remained unmatched. In nucleotides, the CDR3 is TGTGCCAGCGGGGAGCGGGGGGGAACCTACGAGCAGTACTTC. Protein product: CASGERGGTYEQYF.

The rearrangement joins TRBV5-1 to TRBJ2-3, with D perhaps matching TRBD1 (6 bases). V dropped 5 bases and J dropped 2 bases, with 12 bases sitting between them. Germline V CDR1 and CDR2: SGHRS, YFSETQ. This CDR3 is built from 14 residues. In DNA, the CDR3 is TGCGCCAGCAGGAAACAGGGTTCCACAGATACGCAGTATTTT. Translation gives CASRKQGSTDTQYF.

The gene calls are TRBV11-3 and TRBJ2-2; 7 bases align to TRBD2. The trim removed 1 base at V and 8 bases at J, leaving 7 bases unmatched. The germline V gene has CDR1 SGHNT and CDR2 YENEEA. The CDR3 is made up of 15 amino acids. The CDR3, as DNA: TGTGCCAGCAGCTTAGTGACGGGAGGAGCGGGGGAGCTGTTTTTT. This gives the protein CASSLVTGGAGELFF.

This clone was observed a single time. J is TRBJ1-1 and V is TRBV25-1, with no clear D. Looked up from germline, CDR1 is MGHDK and CDR2 is SYGVNS. The length of the CDR3 is 14 residues. V was cut by 3 bases and J by 8 bases, with 16 bases left in between. CDR3 protein: CASSDPRWALEAFF. CDR3 sequence (DNA): TGTGCCAGCAGTGACCCAAGGTGGGCCCTCGAAGCTTTCTTT.

This clone appeared once. The chain recombines TRBV2 with TRBJ2-7; possible D gene TRBD2, 7 bases. Looked up from germline, CDR1 is SNHLY and CDR2 is FYNNEI. CDR3 length equals 15 residues. Trimming removed 8 bases at V and 0 bases at J, with 17 bases between. CDR3 bases: TGTGCCAGCTGGGGAGGGGGGTCAAGCTCCTACGAGCAGTACTTC. Translating gives CASWGGGSSSYEQYF. Full variable domain (rest looked up from reference TRBV2 and TRBJ2-7): EPEVTQTPSHQVTQMGQEVILRCVPISNHLYFYWYRQILGQKVEFLVSFYNNEISEKSEIFDDQFSVERPDGSNFTLKIRSTKLEDSAMYFCASWGGGSSSYEQYFGPGTRLTVT.

The gene calls are TRBV6-5 and TRBJ2-7; D may be TRBD2 (6 bases). The CDR3 has 13 residues. Deletions cut 7 bases from V and 9 bases from J, with 19 bases between. Germline V gene lookup returns CDR1 MNHEY and CDR2 SVGAGI. The CDR3 spells CASTKWRGMVQYF. The CDR3 DNA sequence: TGTGCCAGCACTAAATGGAGGGGTATGGTGCAGTACTTC.

The V call is TRBV5-1, the J call TRBJ2-3, with D maybe TRBD1 (5 bases). CDR3 length equals 15 residues. With 5 bases removed from V and 2 bases from J, the gap between germline ends came to 15 bases. Germline values: CDR1 SGHRS, CDR2 YFSETQ. In nucleotides, the CDR3 is TGCGCCAGCAGGGACATACCGGACGACACAGATACGCAGTATTTT. It specifies CASRDIPDDTDTQYF.

This clone was found a few times. V gene TRBV5-6 combines with J gene TRBJ1-5; D remains unclear. V dropped 4 bases and J dropped 2 bases, with 16 bases sitting between them. From germline, CDR1 is SGHDT and CDR2 YYEEEE. This CDR3 contains 16 residues. The CDR3 is CASSIRRGLGNQPQHF. The CDR3 DNA sequence: TGTGCCAGCAGCATACGACGAGGTTTGGGCAATCAGCCCCAGCATTTT.

V is TRBV5-1 and J is TRBJ2-3; 14 bases map to TRBD2. CDR1 SGHRS and CDR2 YFSETQ come from the germline V gene. The CDR3 sequence is 16 residues long. After removal of 0 bases from V and 4 bases from J, the junction contained 1 base not matched to a gene. CDR3 sequence (DNA): TGCGCCAGCAGCTTGGCGACTAGCGGGGGGGCAGATACGCAGTATTTT. The encoded protein is CASSLATSGGADTQYF.

This clone turned up a few times. This rearrangement joins TRBV19 to TRBJ2-2; 9 bases line up with TRBD1. Germline assignment: CDR1 LNHDA and CDR2 SQIVND (reference sequence). J gave up 0 bases and V 7 bases, and 3 bases lay outside the gene matches. This CDR3 has 15 amino acids. CDR3 in amino acids: CASTTGGTNTGELFF. The DNA for the CDR3 is TGTGCCAGTACTACAGGGGGCACGAACACCGGGGAGCTGTTTTTT.

V gene TRBV2 combines with J gene TRBJ1-2, with TRBD1 matching over 8 bases. There are 15 residues in the CDR3. Per the germline V gene, CDR1 is SNHLY and CDR2 is FYNNEI. V shed 8 bases, J shed 6 bases, and the junction held 14 bases outside the gene matches. The CDR3 protein is CASGESGQGAHGYTF. The CDR3 bases are TGTGCCAGCGGAGAGTCGGGGCAGGGGGCCCATGGCTACACCTTC.